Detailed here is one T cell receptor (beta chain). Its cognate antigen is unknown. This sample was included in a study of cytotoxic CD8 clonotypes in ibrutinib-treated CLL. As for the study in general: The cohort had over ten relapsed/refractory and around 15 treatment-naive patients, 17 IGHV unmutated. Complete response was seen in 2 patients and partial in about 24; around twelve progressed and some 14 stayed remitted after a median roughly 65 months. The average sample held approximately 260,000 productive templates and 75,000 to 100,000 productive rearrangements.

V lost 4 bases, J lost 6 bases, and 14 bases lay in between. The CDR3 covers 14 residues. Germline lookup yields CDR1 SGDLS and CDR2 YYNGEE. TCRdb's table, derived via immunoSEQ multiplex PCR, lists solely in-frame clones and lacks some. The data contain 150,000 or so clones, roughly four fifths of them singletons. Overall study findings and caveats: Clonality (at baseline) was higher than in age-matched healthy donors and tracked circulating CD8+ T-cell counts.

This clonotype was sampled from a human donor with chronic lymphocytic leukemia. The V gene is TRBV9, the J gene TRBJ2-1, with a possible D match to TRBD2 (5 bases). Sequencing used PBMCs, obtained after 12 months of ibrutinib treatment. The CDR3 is CASSSPGLANEQFF. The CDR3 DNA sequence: TGTGCCAGCAGCTCCCCCGGGCTAGCCAATGAGCAGTTCTTC.